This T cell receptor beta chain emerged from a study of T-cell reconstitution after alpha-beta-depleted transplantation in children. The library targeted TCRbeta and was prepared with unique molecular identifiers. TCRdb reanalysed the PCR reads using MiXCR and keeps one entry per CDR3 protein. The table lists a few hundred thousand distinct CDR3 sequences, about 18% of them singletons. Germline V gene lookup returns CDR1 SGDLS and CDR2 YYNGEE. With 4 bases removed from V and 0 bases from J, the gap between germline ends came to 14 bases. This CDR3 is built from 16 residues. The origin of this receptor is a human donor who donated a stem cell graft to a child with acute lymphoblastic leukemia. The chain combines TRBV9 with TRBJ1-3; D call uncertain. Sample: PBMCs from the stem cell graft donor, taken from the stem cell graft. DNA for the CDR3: TGTGCCAGCAGCCCCCTCGGTTTCGGCTCTGGAAACACCATATATTTT. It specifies CASSPLGFGSGNTIYF.